This entry lists 27 T cell receptor beta chains sequenced from one sample in a study of cytomegalovirus exposure and HLA in healthy donors. Researchers ran the PCR with 60 Vbeta and 13 Jbeta primers. Only in-frame clones appear in the TCRdb table, and some are missing; sequencing was by immunoSEQ multiplex PCR. The sample contains some 90,000 clones, approximately 64% of which appear only once. Sequencing was done on a sample of PBMCs. The receptor set was obtained from a boy aged 5-17 years in good health and CMV-seropositive.

The rearrangement joins TRBV5-4 to TRBJ2-7; D unresolved. Trimming took off 4 bases at V and 0 bases at J, with 8 bases between the two ends. Germline CDR1 and CDR2: SGHNT and YYREEE (reference sequence). CDR3 size: 13 residues. CDR3 loop: CASSGWSSYEQYF. The CDR3 bases are TGTGCCAGCAGCGGATGGAGCTCCTACGAGCAGTACTTC. Looking up the rest from reference TRBV5-4 and TRBJ2-7 gives the full variable domain: ETGVTQSPTHLIKTRGQQVTLRCSSQSGHNTVSWYQQALGQGPQFIFQYYREEENGRGNFPPRFSGLQFPNYSSELNVNALELDDSALYLCASSGWSSYEQYFGPGTRLTVT.

V gene TRBV5-1 combines with J gene TRBJ2-7; TRBD2 matches at 11 bases. Unmatched junction bases numbered 5, after V lost 4 bases and J lost 2 bases. Germline loops: CDR1 SGHRS, CDR2 YFSETQ. The CDR3 is made up of 15 amino acids. The CDR3 spells CASSARLAGPYEQYF. The CDR3 DNA reads as TGCGCCAGCAGCGCTCGACTAGCGGGGCCCTACGAGCAGTACTTC.

The rearrangement links TRBV5-6 to TRBJ2-3, with D tentatively TRBD2 (7 bases). CDR3 size: 15 residues. Trimming cost V 2 bases and J 6 bases, with 16 bases left between them. The germline V gene has CDR1 SGHDT and CDR2 YYEEEE. The CDR3 nucleotides read TGTGCCAGCAGCTTCCGGGGGGCGGGAGTGGATACGCAGTATTTT. Its translation is CASSFRGAGVDTQYF.

In this sample, this clone turned up once. The chain joins TRBV5-6 to TRBJ1-2; unclear D gene. CDR1 SGHDT and CDR2 YYEEEE come from the germline V gene. CDR3 length: 14 amino acids. The V gene lost 0 bases and the J gene lost 3 bases, with 9 bases spanning the gap. CDR3 amino acids: CASSLAGIYYGYTF. DNA for the CDR3: TGTGCCAGCAGCTTGGCTGGCATATACTATGGCTACACCTTC.

This clone has just one count. The CDR3 is CASSFLHPGGTEAFF. CDR3 bases: TGTGCCAGCAGCTTCCTACATCCGGGGGGCACTGAAGCTTTCTTT. V is TRBV7-2 and J is TRBJ1-1, with a possible D match to TRBD1 (5 bases). The CDR3 runs to 15 residues. The V end lost 3 bases, the J end lost 4 bases, and 15 bases lay between the germline ends. Per the germline V gene, CDR1 is SGHTA and CDR2 is FQGNSA.

J is TRBJ1-2 and V is TRBV6-1; D gene unclear. The V end was cut by 4 bases, the J end by 2 bases, with 8 bases between. The CDR3 sequence is 13 residues long. The germline V gene has CDR1 MNHNS and CDR2 SASEGT. Written as DNA, the CDR3 is TGTGCCAGCAGTGTGTCGGGAAACTATGGCTACACCTTC. This gives the protein CASSVSGNYGYTF.

The chain carries TRBV29-1 and TRBJ1-3; D remains unclear. V was shortened by 4 bases and J by 4 bases, with 5 bases between the two germline ends. The CDR3 totals 11 residues. The V gene's germline CDR1 is SQVTM and CDR2 ANQGSEA. CDR3 residues: CSVVAGNTIYF. Here the CDR3 DNA reads TGCAGCGTTGTAGCAGGAAACACCATATATTTT.

The rearrangement joins TRBV9 to TRBJ2-7; 7 bases line up with TRBD1. The V gene's germline CDR1 is SGDLS and CDR2 YYNGEE. CDR3 length: 12 amino acids. Trimming at V came to 3 bases and at J to 3 bases, leaving 0 bases not matched to a gene. CDR3 residues: CASSAGGYEQYF. The CDR3 nucleotides read TGTGCCAGCAGCGCAGGGGGCTACGAGCAGTACTTC.

V gene TRBV18 combines with J gene TRBJ1-5; tentatively, D is TRBD1 (6 bases). This CDR3 has 14 residues. Deletions cut 2 bases from V and 6 bases from J, with 11 bases between. In germline, CDR1 is KGHSH, CDR2 LQKENI. DNA for the CDR3: TGTGCCAGCTCACCAAACAGGGATCCTCAGCCCCAGCATTTT. Translating it yields CASSPNRDPQPQHF.

The V call is TRBV9, the J call TRBJ2-1, with D perhaps TRBD2 (6 bases). The CDR3 extends over 15 amino acids. V was clipped by 0 bases and J by 3 bases, with 10 bases between them. CDR1 and CDR2 from the germline V gene are SGDLS and YYNGEE. CDR3 coding DNA: TGTGCCAGCAGCGTAGAGGAGGGCCTCTACAATGAGCAGTTCTTC. Translated, it gives CASSVEEGLYNEQFF.

V gene TRBV30 combines with J gene TRBJ1-3; the D gene is possibly TRBD1 (5 bases). V was trimmed by 3 bases and J by 0 bases, leaving 12 bases between them. This CDR3 is built from 15 residues. From germline, CDR1 is GTSNPN and CDR2 SVGIG (reference sequence). CDR3 sequence reads: CAWRDRSYSGNTIYF. DNA for the CDR3: TGTGCCTGGAGAGACAGAAGCTACTCTGGAAACACCATATATTTT.

The chain carries TRBV7-9 and TRBJ2-5, with a tentative D call TRBD2 (6 bases). V dropped 5 bases and J dropped 3 bases, with 16 bases sitting between them. The germline gives CDR1 SEHNR, CDR2 FQNEAQ (reference sequence). There are 15 residues in the CDR3. The CDR3 sequence is CASSGGPGVEETQYF. The CDR3 DNA reads as TGTGCCAGCAGCGGGGGACCGGGGGTTGAAGAGACCCAGTACTTC.

The chain carries TRBV19 and TRBJ2-3, with a weak D call TRBD2 (5 bases). This CDR3 contains 14 residues. The germline V gene has CDR1 LNHDA and CDR2 SQIVND (reference sequence). With 5 bases removed from V and 0 bases from J, the gap between germline ends came to 9 bases. The CDR3: CASSSRGSTDTQYF. Written as DNA, the CDR3 is TGTGCCAGTAGTTCCCGGGGTAGCACAGATACGCAGTATTTT.

The chain has TRBV19 and TRBJ1-1; 9 positions agree with TRBD1. This CDR3 has 14 residues. V lost 6 bases, J lost 1 base, and 3 bases stayed unmatched. CDR1 LNHDA and CDR2 SQIVND come from the germline V gene (reference sequence). The CDR3 sequence: CASSRDRENTEAFF. The CDR3 DNA follows: TGTGCCAGTAGCCGGGACAGGGAGAACACTGAAGCTTTCTTT.

This chain links TRBV2 with TRBJ2-1; possible D gene TRBD2, 7 bases. From germline, CDR1 is SNHLY and CDR2 FYNNEI. The CDR3 runs 15 residues. V lost 6 bases and J lost 9, with 21 bases in between. Here the CDR3 reads CASSEGVGGQGEQFF. The CDR3 DNA is TGTGCCAGCAGCGAGGGGGTGGGGGGGCAGGGTGAGCAGTTCTTC. The whole variable domain, filled in from reference TRBV2 and TRBJ2-1, reads EPEVTQTPSHQVTQMGQEVILRCVPISNHLYFYWYRQILGQKVEFLVSFYNNEISEKSEIFDDQFSVERPDGSNFTLKIRSTKLEDSAMYFCASSEGVGGQGEQFFGPGTRLTVL.

The V gene is TRBV15, the J gene TRBJ2-7; 10 bases line up with TRBD2. Trimming cost V 1 base and J 1 base; bases outside gene matches: 13. Per the germline V gene, CDR1 is LNHNV and CDR2 is YYDKDF (reference sequence). The CDR3 loop spans 19 amino acids. CDR3 loop: CATSRGMITSGKSSYEQYF. CDR3 DNA sequence: TGTGCCACCAGCAGAGGAATGATAACTAGCGGGAAATCGTCCTACGAGCAGTACTTC.

CDR3 in amino acids: CASSPLTGKSYEQYF. The CDR3, as DNA: TGCGCCAGCAGCCCTTTAACAGGGAAGTCCTACGAGCAGTACTTC. V is TRBV5-1 and J is TRBJ2-7, with D perhaps TRBD1 (6 bases). This CDR3 contains 15 residues. V was shortened by 4 bases and J by 1 base, with 15 bases between the two germline ends. Germline assignment: CDR1 SGHRS and CDR2 YFSETQ.

This sequence joins TRBV10-3 and TRBJ2-4, with D possibly TRBD2 on 5 matching bases. Trimming shortened V by 2 bases and J by 7 bases, and 15 bases separated the two germline ends. CDR1 is ENHRY, CDR2 SYGVKD, per germline. CDR3 length: 15 amino acids. In DNA form, the CDR3 reads TGTGCCATCAGTGAGGGCTCAGCGGTAGCGAACATTCAGTACTTC. It is translated as CAISEGSAVANIQYF.

The rearrangement uses TRBV7-9 and TRBJ1-1; D is unresolved. Germline V CDR1 and CDR2: SEHNR, FQNEAQ (reference sequence). The V and J ends lost 5 bases and 1 base respectively, with 8 bases between them. The CDR3 contains 13 residues. CDR3 protein: CASSPRQNTEAFF. The DNA for the CDR3 is TGTGCCAGCAGCCCAAGACAGAACACTGAAGCTTTCTTT.

The rearrangement links TRBV27 to TRBJ2-5; 13 bases are a match to TRBD2. From germline, CDR1 is MNHEY and CDR2 SMNVEV (reference sequence). V lost 2 bases and J lost 0; bases outside the gene matches: 12. CDR3 length equals 20 residues. Here the CDR3 DNA reads TGTGCCAGCAGTTTAAGGTCGGGACTAGCGGGACGGGAGTACCAAGAGACCCAGTACTTC. This sequence encodes CASSLRSGLAGREYQETQYF.

This clone was detected a few times. The chain recombines TRBV4-1 with TRBJ2-3; 12 nucleotides agree with TRBD2. Germline CDR1 MGHRA, CDR2 YSYEKL. V was clipped by 4 bases and J by 0 bases; unmatched bases: 5. There are 17 residues in the CDR3. This CDR3 is CASSPSGLAGSTDTQYF. The CDR3 coding sequence is TGCGCCAGCAGCCCTTCAGGACTAGCGGGGAGCACAGATACGCAGTATTTT.

The chain links TRBV12-5 to TRBJ2-5; D is perhaps TRBD2 (6 bases). Germline V gene sequence: CDR1 LGHNT, CDR2 FRNRAP. The CDR3 consists of 14 residues. Trimming took off 6 bases at V and 4 bases at J, with 15 bases between the two ends. CDR3 amino acids: CASGWEAGRETQYF. The CDR3 DNA is TGTGCTAGTGGCTGGGAGGCGGGGCGAGAGACCCAGTACTTC.

A few counts support this clone. The chain carries TRBV5-1 and TRBJ2-6, with 10 bases that match TRBD1. CDR1 is SGHRS and CDR2 is YFSETQ in the germline V gene. The CDR3 totals 19 residues. J gave up 0 bases and V 4 bases, and 10 bases lay outside the gene matches. CDR3 region: CASSRWDRGLRSGANVLTF. CDR3 DNA sequence: TGCGCCAGCAGCCGATGGGACAGGGGCCTACGCTCTGGGGCCAACGTCCTGACTTTC.

This clone was found once. The V call is TRBV10-3, the J call TRBJ1-2, with 7 bases identical to TRBD1. The CDR3 extends over 15 amino acids. Unmatched junction bases numbered 1, after V lost 0 bases and J lost 0 bases. Per the germline V gene, CDR1 is ENHRY and CDR2 is SYGVKD. This CDR3 is CAISESGTANYGYTF. CDR3 nucleotides: TGTGCCATCAGTGAGTCAGGGACAGCTAACTATGGCTACACCTTC.

The chain uses TRBV10-2 and TRBJ1-1; possibly TRBD1 for D (6 bases). Germline lookup yields CDR1 WSHSY and CDR2 SAAADI. CDR3 size: 12 residues. V was pared by 2 bases and J by 8 bases, with 9 bases between. DNA for the CDR3: TGCGCCAGCAGTGAGGCGGGGGCGGAAGCTTTCTTT. Encoded protein: CASSEAGAEAFF.

V usage is TRBV6-1 and J usage is TRBJ1-6, with D possibly being TRBD1 (6 bases). Germline CDR1 MNHNS, CDR2 SASEGT. The ends were cut back, 10 bases at V and 4 bases at J, with 14 bases in the middle. This CDR3 has 14 residues. CDR3 sequence reads: CATLTGPYNSPLHF. The CDR3 nucleotides read TGTGCCACATTGACAGGCCCTTATAATTCACCCCTCCACTTT.

This clone was counted only a few times. Other DNA variants within this sample encode the same CDR3. The chain is built from TRBV5-1 and TRBJ1-1; D uncertain. V lost 2 bases, J lost 0 bases, and 14 bases lay in between. CDR3 length equals 16 residues. CDR1 SGHRS and CDR2 YFSETQ come from the germline V gene. CDR3 region: CASSFGPTGMNTEAFF. The DNA of the CDR3 is TGCGCCAGCAGCTTCGGACCGACGGGGATGAACACTGAAGCTTTCTTT.